What follows are 14 T cell receptor beta chains derived from one specimen sequenced in a study of shared clonotypes between healthy human individuals. Measured with immunoSEQ multiplex PCR; TCRdb has only the in-frame clones, and not every one. The sample includes over a million clones, roughly 95% seen only once; the top ten take about 1.2%. The sequencing sample was made of naive CD4+ T cells sorted from blood. Subset specified: CD45RA+ positively selected. Every receptor here comes from a man aged 25 to 40 in good health.

This chain joins TRBV9 and TRBJ2-1; possible D gene TRBD2, 6 bases. With 3 bases removed from V and 1 base from J, the gap between germline ends came to 11 bases. Germline V gene sequence: CDR1 SGDLS, CDR2 YYNGEE. The CDR3 contains 15 residues. CDR3 DNA sequence: TGTGCCAGCAGCGCCCGGGACTTGTCCTACAATGAGCAGTTCTTC. Translation gives CASSARDLSYNEQFF.

To note about this clone: The junction departs from the called germline gene at one end, perhaps through a read error. This rearrangement joins TRBV2 to TRBJ2-5, with 7 bases aligning to TRBD2. From germline, CDR1 is SNHLY and CDR2 FYNNEI. CDR3 size: 14 residues. CDR3 protein: CTSSARREGETQYF. DNA for the CDR3: TGTACCAGCTCGGCAAGGAGGGAGGGCGAGACCCAGTACTTC.

CDR3 sequence (DNA): TGCGCCAGCAGCCAAGTAGACAGGATAATTTATGGCTACACCTTC. Translated, it gives CASSQVDRIIYGYTF. The V call is TRBV4-1, the J call TRBJ1-2; the D gene is possibly TRBD1 (6 bases). V gave up 1 base and J gave up 5 bases, with 14 bases separating them. This CDR3 spans 15 amino acids. Germline V gene lookup returns CDR1 MGHRA and CDR2 YSYEKL.

The chain uses TRBV18 and TRBJ2-5; the D call may be TRBD1 or TRBD2 (5 bases each). Germline CDR1 KGHSH, CDR2 LQKENI. Trimming stripped 1 base from V and 3 bases from J, with 15 bases between. This CDR3 region has 16 residues. The CDR3 DNA reads TGTGCCAGCTCACCACTAAGGGGCGGGTGGAAAGAGACCCAGTACTTC. Translated: CASSPLRGGWKETQYF.

The chain employs TRBV15 and TRBJ1-5; D gene unclear. This CDR3 comprises 19 residues. CDR1 is LNHNV and CDR2 is YYDKDF in the germline V gene (reference sequence). Trimming pared 1 base from V and 0 bases from J, leaving 19 bases between. The CDR3 coding sequence is TGTGCCACCAGCAGAGGGCAGACCGGCTTCGGTTATAGCAATCAGCCCCAGCATTTT. Its protein is CATSRGQTGFGYSNQPQHF. The full variable domain, completed using reference TRBV15 and TRBJ1-5, is DAMVIQNPRYQVTQFGKPVTLSCSQTLNHNVMYWYQQKSSQAPKLLFHYYDKDFNNEADTPDNFQSRRPNTSFCFLDIRSPGLGDTAMYLCATSRGQTGFGYSNQPQHFGDGTRLSIL.

The rearrangement joins TRBV30 to TRBJ2-5; D possibly corresponds to TRBD1 (5 bases). CDR1 is GTSNPN, CDR2 SVGIG, per germline (reference sequence). There are 12 residues in the CDR3. V lost 4 bases, J lost 3 bases, and 9 bases lay in between. The CDR3 sequence: CAWTPGKETQYF. CDR3 bases: TGTGCCTGGACGCCAGGGAAAGAGACCCAGTACTTC.

The V and J genes are TRBV29-1 and TRBJ2-1; 7 bases line up with TRBD1. The length of the CDR3 is 15 residues. Germline CDR1 SQVTM, CDR2 ANQGSEA. J lost 3 bases, V lost 8 bases, and 13 bases had no gene match. The CDR3 sequence is CSLRPRQGNYNEQFF. The CDR3 DNA reads as TGCAGCTTAAGACCCCGACAGGGTAACTACAATGAGCAGTTCTTC.

This chain uses TRBV20-1 with TRBJ2-1; D remains ambiguous. Germline V gene lookup returns CDR1 DFQATT and CDR2 SNEGSKA (reference sequence). This CDR3 comprises 11 residues. Trimming took off 6 bases at V and 8 bases at J, with 11 bases between the two ends. CDR3 in DNA: TGCAGTGCCCGACCCCCTTATGAGCAGTTCTTC. This translates into CSARPPYEQFF.

The chain couples TRBV14 to TRBJ2-3; unclear D gene. Looked up from germline, CDR1 is SGHDN and CDR2 is FVKESK. The V end lost 1 base, the J end lost 7 bases, and 6 bases lay between the germline ends. The CDR3 has 12 amino acids. The CDR3 coding sequence is TGTGCCAGCAGCCAAGGAAAGAATACGCAGTATTTT. Its protein product is CASSQGKNTQYF. Using reference TRBV14 and TRBJ2-3 for the parts outside the CDR3, the full variable domain is EAGVTQFPSHSVIEKGQTVTLRCDPISGHDNLYWYRRVMGKEIKFLLHFVKESKQDESGMPNNRFLAERTGGTYSTLKVQPAELEDSGVYFCASSQGKNTQYFGPGTRLTVL.

This clone showed up just once. This chain uses TRBV5-4 with TRBJ2-3; 8 bases match TRBD2. With V trimmed by 3 bases and J by 5 bases, 8 bases remained unmatched. The CDR3 spans 15 residues. CDR1 is SGHNT, CDR2 YYREEE, per germline (reference sequence). The CDR3 DNA is TGTGCCAGCAGCTCGATCGGGACTAGTTTAGATACGCAGTATTTT. This sequence encodes CASSSIGTSLDTQYF.

The chain couples TRBV10-3 to TRBJ2-1; D might be TRBD1 (6 bases). Germline-derived CDR1 and CDR2 are ENHRY and SYGVKD. The CDR3 extends over 14 amino acids. V shed 11 bases and J shed 2 bases, with 16 bases lying between them. CDR3 nucleotide sequence: TGTGCCGCGACGAGGGACAAAACCTACAATGAGCAGTTCTTC. Protein product: CAATRDKTYNEQFF.

The chain has TRBV2 and TRBJ2-6; 9 bases fit TRBD1. Trimming at V came to 7 bases and at J to 2 bases, leaving 6 bases not matched to a gene. The CDR3 covers 16 residues. Germline V lookup: CDR1 SNHLY, CDR2 FYNNEI. The CDR3 loop reads CASIQGALPGANVLTF. The CDR3 DNA reads TGTGCCAGCATACAGGGGGCTCTCCCTGGGGCCAACGTCCTGACTTTC. Full variable domain (missing parts from reference TRBV2 and TRBJ2-6): EPEVTQTPSHQVTQMGQEVILRCVPISNHLYFYWYRQILGQKVEFLVSFYNNEISEKSEIFDDQFSVERPDGSNFTLKIRSTKLEDSAMYFCASIQGALPGANVLTFGAGSRLTVL.

The rearrangement links TRBV6-1 to TRBJ2-1; 7 bases align to TRBD1. Germline-derived CDR1 and CDR2 are MNHNS and SASEGT. CDR3 length: 15 residues. V shed 5 bases, J shed 2 bases, and the junction held 6 bases outside the gene matches. The DNA of the CDR3 is TGTGCCAGCAGTCTCCGGGACAGAGCCTACAATGAGCAGTTCTTC. Protein product: CASSLRDRAYNEQFF.

As concerns this clone: At the DNA level, this CDR3 is encoded by other sequences in the same sample as well. The V gene is TRBV18, the J gene TRBJ1-2, with 10 bases aligning to TRBD1. The junction had 2 bases not matched to a gene; V was cut back by 3 bases and J by 7 bases. There are 13 residues in the CDR3. Germline V CDR1 and CDR2: KGHSH, LQKENI. CDR3 coding DNA: TGTGCCAGCTCACCCGGACAGGGGGGTGGCTACACCTTC. This encodes CASSPGQGGGYTF.